The 30 T cell receptor beta chains reported below all come from one sample, sequenced in a study of resident and recirculating memory T cells in vitiligo. The data were produced by immunoSEQ multiplex PCR, yet TCRdb's version contains in-frame clones alone and is incomplete. The sample holds more than 65,000 clones, approximately 89% seen once. Sequenced input: blood. Receptors were obtained from a male donor with vitiligo.

This chain connects TRBV2 to TRBJ2-3; no clear D. The CDR3 spans 15 residues. The V gene's germline CDR1 is SNHLY and CDR2 FYNNEI. Trimming shortened V by 4 bases and J by 0 bases, and 11 bases separated the two germline ends. CDR3 protein: CASSVEATSTDTQYF. The DNA of the CDR3 is TGTGCCAGCAGTGTTGAAGCCACTAGCACAGATACGCAGTATTTT.

The rearrangement joins TRBV30 to TRBJ1-1; D is unclear. This CDR3 is built from 12 residues. V was clipped by 3 bases and J by 6 bases, with 11 bases between them. CDR1 and CDR2 from the germline V gene are GTSNPN and SVGIG (reference sequence). CDR3 sequence reads: CAWSAILSEAFF. CDR3 bases: TGTGCCTGGAGCGCCATACTCTCTGAAGCTTTCTTT.

The rearrangement links TRBV5-4 to TRBJ1-1; D possibly corresponds to TRBD1 (6 bases). Trimming removed 4 bases from V and 0 bases from J, with 10 bases in between. In germline, CDR1 is SGHNT, CDR2 YYREEE (reference sequence). The CDR3 has 14 residues. The CDR3 nucleotides read TGTGCCAGCAGCCGGACAGATATGAACACTGAAGCTTTCTTT. Amino acids: CASSRTDMNTEAFF. The variable domain in full, with the rest retrieved from reference TRBV5-4 and TRBJ1-1, is ETGVTQSPTHLIKTRGQQVTLRCSSQSGHNTVSWYQQALGQGPQFIFQYYREEENGRGNFPPRFSGLQFPNYSSELNVNALELDDSALYLCASSRTDMNTEAFFGQGTRLTVV.

V gene TRBV11-2 combines with J gene TRBJ2-4; 7 bases match TRBD1. The trim removed 1 base at V and 3 bases at J, leaving 9 bases unmatched. The length of the CDR3 is 17 residues. The germline V gene encodes CDR1 SGHAT and CDR2 FQNNGV. CDR3 region: CASSLVRGQGGKNIQYF. The CDR3 DNA is TGTGCCAGCAGCTTAGTGAGGGGGCAGGGTGGCAAAAACATTCAGTACTTC. Full variable domain (remainder filled in from reference TRBV11-2 and TRBJ2-4): EAGVAQSPRYKIIEKRQSVAFWCNPISGHATLYWYQQILGQGPKLLIQFQNNGVVDDSQLPKDRFSAERLKGVDSTLKIQPAKLEDSAVYLCASSLVRGQGGKNIQYFGAGTRLSVL.

The chain is built from TRBV28 and TRBJ2-1, with TRBD2 matching 9 bases. The V and J ends lost 2 bases and 4 bases, in that order; junction bases with no gene match: 6. The CDR3 length is 16 residues. Germline V CDR1 and CDR2: MDHEN, SYDVKM. The CDR3 sequence is CASSLGPLAGYNEQFF. CDR3 bases: TGTGCCAGCAGTTTAGGTCCTCTAGCGGGGTACAATGAGCAGTTCTTC.

This chain joins TRBV7-2 and TRBJ2-7; TRBD1 agrees at 9 bases. J lost 6 bases, V lost 6 bases, and 6 bases had no gene match. Germline V gene lookup returns CDR1 SGHTA and CDR2 FQGNSA. The CDR3 contains 13 residues. CDR3 amino acids: CASRETGGSEQYF. CDR3 coding DNA: TGTGCCAGCAGGGAGACAGGGGGGAGCGAGCAGTACTTC.

V usage is TRBV10-3 and J usage is TRBJ2-1; 7 bases agree with TRBD2. With V trimmed by 7 bases and J by 6 bases, 6 bases remained unmatched. The CDR3 has 13 residues. Germline values: CDR1 ENHRY, CDR2 SYGVKD. CDR3 in amino acids: CAITPTSTNEQFF. As DNA, the CDR3 is TGTGCCATCACACCGACTAGCACCAATGAGCAGTTCTTC.

The genes are TRBV6-6 and TRBJ1-1, with a weak D call TRBD1 (5 bases). Trimming took 6 bases from V and 1 from J, leaving 12 bases between them. Germline V gives CDR1 MNHNY, CDR2 SVGAGI (reference sequence). This CDR3 is 14 amino acids long. DNA for the CDR3: TGTGCCAGCAGCGAACAGGTGGGGAACACTGAAGCTTTCTTT. It translates to CASSEQVGNTEAFF.

V usage is TRBV7-2 and J usage is TRBJ2-1; D ambiguous. The CDR3 runs to 14 residues. V lost 1 base and J 6 bases, leaving 10 bases between the germline ends. Germline-derived CDR1 and CDR2 are SGHTA and FQGNSA. The CDR3 sequence: CASSLVGRSNEQFF. The CDR3, as DNA: TGTGCCAGCAGCTTAGTAGGCAGGTCCAATGAGCAGTTCTTC.

J is TRBJ2-7 and V is TRBV18; 9 bases are a match to TRBD1. CDR1 KGHSH and CDR2 LQKENI come from the germline V gene. This CDR3 has 15 amino acids. V was pared by 2 bases and J by 6 bases, with 8 bases of the junction left unmatched. The CDR3 is CASSPSDRGRGEQYF. CDR3 sequence (DNA): TGTGCCAGCTCACCATCGGACAGGGGTCGGGGCGAGCAGTACTTC.

V usage is TRBV5-1 and J usage is TRBJ1-2; no clear D gene. The V gene lost 0 bases and the J gene lost 4 bases, with 10 bases spanning the gap. Germline V gene sequence: CDR1 SGHRS, CDR2 YFSETQ. CDR3 length: 14 amino acids. The CDR3 loop reads CASSLGQDFYGYTF. The CDR3 nucleotides are TGCGCCAGCAGCTTGGGTCAGGACTTCTATGGCTACACCTTC.

This CDR3 reads CASSPRVRGALPYEQYF. The CDR3 bases are TGCGCCAGCAGCCCCCGTGTCCGGGGTGCGTTGCCCTACGAGCAGTACTTC. The chain combines TRBV4-3 with TRBJ2-7, with D maybe TRBD2 (5 bases). V lost 4 bases, J lost 2 bases, and 21 bases lay in between. CDR1 and CDR2 from the germline V gene are LGHNA and YSLEER. The CDR3 totals 17 residues.

J is TRBJ2-1 and V is TRBV7-3; D unclear. The CDR3 is made up of 14 amino acids. Trimming pared 2 bases from V and 1 base from J, leaving 6 bases between. CDR1 and CDR2 (germline): SGHTA, FQGTGA. The CDR3 spells CASSLHGSYNEQFF. The CDR3 region has the DNA TGTGCCAGCAGCTTACACGGTTCCTACAATGAGCAGTTCTTC.

The gene calls are TRBV5-4 and TRBJ2-2; unclear D gene. V was shortened by 8 bases and J by 0 bases, with 8 bases between the two germline ends. CDR3 length: 13 amino acids. The germline gives CDR1 SGHNT, CDR2 YYREEE (reference sequence). CDR3 amino acids: CASAQANTGELFF. CDR3 coding DNA: TGTGCCAGTGCCCAGGCGAACACCGGGGAGCTGTTTTTT. The variable domain in full, completed from reference TRBV5-4 and TRBJ2-2, reads ETGVTQSPTHLIKTRGQQVTLRCSSQSGHNTVSWYQQALGQGPQFIFQYYREEENGRGNFPPRFSGLQFPNYSSELNVNALELDDSALYLCASAQANTGELFFGEGSRLTVL.

This clone came up a few times. The chain links TRBV7-2 to TRBJ1-3, with no clear D. Germline V lookup: CDR1 SGHTA, CDR2 FQGNSA. V was shortened by 5 bases and J by 4 bases, with 6 bases between the two germline ends. The CDR3 totals 12 residues. The CDR3 nucleotides read TGTGCCAGCAGCCGAGGGGGAAACACCATATATTTT. Its translation: CASSRGGNTIYF.

The chain couples TRBV19 to TRBJ1-2; D is uncertain. Germline values: CDR1 LNHDA, CDR2 SQIVND (reference sequence). The V gene lost 7 bases and the J gene lost 4 bases, with 19 bases spanning the gap. CDR3 length equals 15 residues. The CDR3 is CASNFRGTGGYGYTF. The CDR3, as DNA: TGTGCCAGTAATTTTCGGGGAACGGGAGGCTATGGCTACACCTTC.

The chain has TRBV4-3 and TRBJ1-1; D not certain. From germline, CDR1 is LGHNA and CDR2 YSLEER. V lost 3 bases to trimming and J lost 1 base, with 12 bases between them. This CDR3 spans 15 amino acids. For the CDR3, the DNA is TGCGCCAGCAGCCAGGGTTTAGCGGCGAACACTGAAGCTTTCTTT. The encoded protein is CASSQGLAANTEAFF.

The chain recombines TRBV6-5 with TRBJ1-2; D is unresolved. The V gene lost 10 bases and the J gene lost 4 bases, with 16 bases spanning the gap. The CDR3 spans 13 residues. Germline V gene sequence: CDR1 MNHEY, CDR2 SVGAGI. The CDR3 region is CATKPYQVYGYTF. The CDR3 DNA sequence: TGTGCCACCAAACCCTATCAAGTCTATGGCTACACCTTC.

The chain couples TRBV5-1 to TRBJ1-1; D might be TRBD1 (5 bases). The CDR3 totals 11 residues. V gave up 5 bases and J gave up 8 bases, with 10 bases separating them. Germline values: CDR1 SGHRS, CDR2 YFSETQ. The DNA for the CDR3 is TGCGCCAGCAGTGGGGGGGGAGAAGCTTTCTTT. Its translation: CASSGGGEAFF.

A remark on this clone: Its ends do not fully match the called genes, so a read error is possible. This chain links TRBV4-3 with TRBJ2-2; 10 bases match TRBD1. The CDR3 is 13 residues long. Germline V gene lookup returns CDR1 LGHNA and CDR2 YSLEER. The CDR3 sequence is CASSQDRTGGLFF. The CDR3 DNA sequence: TGCGCCAGCAGCCAAGATCGGACAGGGGGGCTGTTTTTT.

The rearrangement joins TRBV18 to TRBJ2-7; 7 bases are shared with TRBD1. This CDR3 is built from 14 residues. Germline loops: CDR1 KGHSH, CDR2 LQKENI. The junction had 5 bases not matched to a gene; V was cut back by 3 bases and J by 3 bases. DNA of the CDR3: TGTGCCAGCTCACCGTGGGGGACAGACTACGAGCAGTACTTC. The encoded protein is CASSPWGTDYEQYF.

The chain has TRBV6-1 and TRBJ2-5; 7 bases fit TRBD2. This CDR3 region has 14 residues. Germline CDR1 MNHNS, CDR2 SASEGT. Trimming removed 5 bases from V and 2 bases from J; junction bases left unmatched: 5. The CDR3 nucleotides read TGTGCCAGCAGTTGGGGGGGGGAGCAAGAGACCCAGTACTTC. Translation: CASSWGGEQETQYF.

CDR3 DNA: TGTGCTAGTGGTTTTGGCTCTAGCACAGATACGCAGTATTTT. Amino acids: CASGFGSSTDTQYF. This rearrangement joins TRBV12-5 to TRBJ2-3; D gene uncertain. Germline V gives CDR1 LGHNT, CDR2 FRNRAP. Trimming took off 3 bases at V and 0 bases at J, with 7 bases between the two ends. The CDR3 is made up of 14 amino acids. The entire variable domain, with the rest obtained from reference TRBV12-5 and TRBJ2-3, is as follows: DARVTQTPRHKVTEMGQEVTMRCQPILGHNTVFWYRQTMMQGLELLAYFRNRAPLDDSGMPKDRFSAEMPDATLATLKIQPSEPRDSAVYFCASGFGSSTDTQYFGPGTRLTVL.

CDR3 loop: CASSPGATNEKLFF. The CDR3, as DNA: TGTGCCAGCAGCCCCGGAGCAACTAATGAAAAACTGTTTTTT. The gene calls are TRBV5-6 and TRBJ1-4, with D unclear. CDR3 length: 14 amino acids. V dropped 4 bases and J dropped 0 bases, with 7 bases sitting between them. Germline CDR1 reads SGHDT; CDR2 reads YYEEEE.

The sample holds a few counts of this clone. The V call is TRBV5-4, the J call TRBJ2-1; 11 bases map to TRBD2. The V segment lost 4 bases and the J segment 5 bases; nucleotides outside the gene matches: 8. This CDR3 is 16 amino acids long. Per germline, CDR1 SGHNT and CDR2 YYREEE (reference sequence). The CDR3 nucleotides are TGTGCCAGCAGCCCGCAGCTAGCGGGGGGCCACAATGAGCAGTTCTTC. Protein: CASSPQLAGGHNEQFF.

This sequence joins TRBV7-2 and TRBJ2-4; TRBD2 matches at 11 bases. V gave up 4 bases and J gave up 7 bases; unmatched junction bases: 6. Germline loops: CDR1 SGHTA, CDR2 FQGNSA. This CDR3 has 15 residues. CDR3 sequence: CASSSLAGARNIQYF. The DNA of the CDR3 is TGTGCCAGCAGCTCACTAGCGGGGGCTCGCAACATTCAGTACTTC.

The chain recombines TRBV5-1 with TRBJ1-4; tentatively, D is TRBD1 (6 bases). CDR3 length: 16 residues. Looked up from germline, CDR1 is SGHRS and CDR2 is YFSETQ. V was cut by 0 bases and J by 8 bases, with 17 bases left in between. The CDR3 loop reads CASSLELGTRGEKLFF. CDR3 coding DNA: TGCGCCAGCAGCTTGGAACTGGGGACACGGGGCGAAAAACTGTTTTTT.

The chain is built from TRBV5-5 and TRBJ2-5, with a weak D call TRBD1 (6 bases). The CDR3 sequence is 13 residues long. Germline V gives CDR1 SGHKS, CDR2 YYEKEE (reference sequence). Trimming pared 2 bases from V and 5 bases from J, leaving 10 bases between. The CDR3 DNA sequence: TGTGCCAGCAGCTTTACAGGGTACGAGACCCAGTACTTC. Encoded protein: CASSFTGYETQYF. Drawing the rest from reference TRBV5-5 and TRBJ2-5, the complete variable domain is DAGVTQSPTHLIKTRGQQVTLRCSPISGHKSVSWYQQVLGQGPQFIFQYYEKEERGRGNFPDRFSARQFPNYSSELNVNALLLGDSALYLCASSFTGYETQYFGPGTRLLVL.

The V call is TRBV5-4, the J call TRBJ2-2; a weak D match, TRBD1 (6 bases). The CDR3 has 14 amino acids. Trimming took 2 bases from V and 8 from J, leaving 13 bases between them. From germline, CDR1 is SGHNT and CDR2 YYREEE (reference sequence). The CDR3 sequence is CASSLAYREGELFF. The CDR3 nucleotides are TGTGCCAGCAGCTTAGCTTACAGGGAAGGGGAGCTGTTTTTT.

CDR3 DNA sequence: TGCGCCAGCAGCCAAGATTCGCGGACGGGGTACCAGCCCCAGCATTTT. Its translation: CASSQDSRTGYQPQHF. The rearrangement links TRBV4-1 to TRBJ1-5; no clear D. V was trimmed by 0 bases and J by 7 bases, leaving 16 bases between them. CDR3 size: 16 residues. Germline V gene lookup returns CDR1 MGHRA and CDR2 YSYEKL.